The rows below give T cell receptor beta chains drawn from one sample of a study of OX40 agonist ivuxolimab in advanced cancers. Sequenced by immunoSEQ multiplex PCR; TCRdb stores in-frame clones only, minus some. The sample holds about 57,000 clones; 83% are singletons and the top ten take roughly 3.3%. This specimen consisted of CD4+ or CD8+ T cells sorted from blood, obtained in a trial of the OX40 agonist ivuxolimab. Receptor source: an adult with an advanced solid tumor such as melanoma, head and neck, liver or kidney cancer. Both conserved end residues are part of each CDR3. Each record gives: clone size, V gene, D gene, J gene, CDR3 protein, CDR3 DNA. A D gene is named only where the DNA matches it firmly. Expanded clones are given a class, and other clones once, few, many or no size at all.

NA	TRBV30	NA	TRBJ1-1	CAWSDGGVGDTEAFF	TGTGCCTGGAGTGATGGGGGAGTAGGGGACACTGAAGCTTTCTTT
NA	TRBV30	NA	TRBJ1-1	CAWMRAIMNTEAFF	TGTGCCTGGATGAGGGCCATTATGAACACTGAAGCTTTCTTT
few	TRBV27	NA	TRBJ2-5	CASSSRDGGVGLETQYF	TGTGCCAGCAGTTCACGAGACGGAGGCGTAGGATTAGAGACCCAGTACTTC
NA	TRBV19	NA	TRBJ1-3	CASSQERNTIYF	TGTGCCAGTTCGCAGGAGCGGAACACCATATATTTT
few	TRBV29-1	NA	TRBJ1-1	CSVYTGLNTEAFF	TGCAGCGTTTATACGGGGTTGAACACTGAAGCTTTCTTT
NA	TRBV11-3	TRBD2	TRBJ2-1	CASSPGLAGIPQGEQFF	TGTGCCAGCAGCCCCGGACTAGCGGGGATTCCCCAGGGTGAGCAGTTCTTC
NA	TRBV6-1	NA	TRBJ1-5	CASSENRGSGQPQHF	TGTGCCAGCAGTGAAAATCGGGGGTCGGGTCAGCCCCAGCATTTT
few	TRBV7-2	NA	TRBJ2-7	CASSLEGASGSYEQYF	TGTGCCAGCAGCTTAGAAGGCGCGTCGGGAAGCTACGAGCAGTACTTC
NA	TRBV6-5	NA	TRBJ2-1	CASSRRVSYNDEQFF	TGTGCCAGCAGTCGCCGGGTGTCCTACAATGATGAGCAGTTCTTC
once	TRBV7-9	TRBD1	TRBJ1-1	CASSPGQGNTEAFF	TGTGCCAGCAGCCCCGGACAGGGGAACACTGAAGCTTTCTTT
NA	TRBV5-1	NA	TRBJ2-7	CASSVLAEFSYEQYF	TGCGCCAGCAGCGTTTTAGCGGAGTTCTCCTACGAGCAGTACTTC
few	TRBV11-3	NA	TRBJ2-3	CASSLASTTDTQYF	TGTGCCAGCAGCTTAGCGTCAACCACAGATACGCAGTATTTT
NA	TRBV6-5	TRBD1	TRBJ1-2	CASSLGDRGLFGYTF	TGTGCCAGCAGCCTGGGCGACAGGGGTCTATTTGGCTACACCTTC
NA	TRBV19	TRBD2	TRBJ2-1	CASSMTRTSGRVHNEQFF	TGTGCCAGTAGTATGACCCGGACTAGCGGGAGGGTCCACAATGAGCAGTTCTTC
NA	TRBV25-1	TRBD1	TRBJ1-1	CASSTPGQGTEAFF	TGTGCCAGCAGTACACCGGGACAGGGGACTGAAGCTTTCTTT
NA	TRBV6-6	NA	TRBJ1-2	CASSEVVGNGYTF	TGTGCCAGCAGTGAGGTCGTGGGTAACGGCTACACCTTC
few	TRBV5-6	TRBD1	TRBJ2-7	CASSSTGDPYEQYF	TGTGCCAGCAGCTCCACAGGGGATCCCTACGAGCAGTACTTC
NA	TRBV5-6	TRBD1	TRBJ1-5	CASSPGQRGNQPQHF	TGTGCCAGCAGCCCGGGACAGCGAGGCAATCAGCCCCAGCATTTT
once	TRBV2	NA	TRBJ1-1	CASTYSRGLNTEAFF	TGTGCCAGCACTTACAGCAGGGGATTGAACACTGAAGCTTTCTTT
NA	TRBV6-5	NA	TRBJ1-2	CASSYRVGNYGYTF	TGTGCCAGCAGTTATCGGGTAGGCAACTATGGCTACACCTTC
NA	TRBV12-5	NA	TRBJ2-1	CASGFQGGTKGDEQFF	TGTGCTAGTGGTTTTCAGGGCGGAACCAAGGGCGATGAGCAGTTCTTC
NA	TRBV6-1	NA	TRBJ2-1	CASSALGLTYNEQFF	TGTGCCAGCAGTGCGTTGGGTTTAACCTACAATGAGCAGTTCTTC
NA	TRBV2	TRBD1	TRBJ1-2	CASRRQGEKNGYTF	TGTGCCAGCAGAAGACAGGGAGAGAAGAATGGCTACACCTTC
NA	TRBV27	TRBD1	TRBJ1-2	CASSPRQGGHGYTF	TGTGCCAGCAGTCCAAGACAGGGGGGTCATGGCTACACCTTC
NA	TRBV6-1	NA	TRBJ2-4	CASQSTLAKNIQYF	TGTGCCAGCCAATCAACTCTAGCCAAAAACATTCAGTACTTC
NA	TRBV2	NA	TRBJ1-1	CASSELWKNTEAFF	TGTGCCAGCAGTGAATTATGGAAGAACACTGAAGCTTTCTTT
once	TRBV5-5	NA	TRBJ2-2	CASSLMWEGTGELFF	TGTGCCAGCAGCTTGATGTGGGAAGGAACCGGGGAGCTGTTTTTT
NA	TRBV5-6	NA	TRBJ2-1	CASSQSRFEQFF	TGTGCCAGCAGCCAGTCTAGGTTTGAGCAGTTCTTC
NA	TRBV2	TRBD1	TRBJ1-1	CASSRDRGGTEAFF	TGTGCCAGCAGTCGGGACAGGGGAGGGACTGAAGCTTTCTTT
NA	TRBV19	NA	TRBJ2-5	CASRYSGTQRSAQYF	TGTGCCAGTAGATATTCGGGGACTCAAAGATCGGCCCAGTACTTC
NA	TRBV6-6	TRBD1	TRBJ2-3	CASSDRAADTQYF	TGTGCCAGCAGTGACAGGGCTGCAGATACGCAGTATTTT
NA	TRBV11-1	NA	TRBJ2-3	CASKWTVTDTQYF	TGTGCCAGCAAGTGGACAGTCACAGATACGCAGTATTTT
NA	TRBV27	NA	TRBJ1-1	CASSLQWGITEAFF	TGTGCCAGCAGTTTACAGTGGGGGATCACTGAAGCTTTCTTT
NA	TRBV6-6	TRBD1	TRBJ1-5	CASSGGTGRNQPQHF	TGTGCCAGCAGTGGGGGGACAGGGCGCAATCAGCCCCAGCATTTT
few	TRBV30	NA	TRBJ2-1	CAWSVFSGGFTRDNEQFF	TGTGCCTGGAGTGTATTTTCAGGGGGGTTTACTAGGGACAATGAGCAGTTCTTC
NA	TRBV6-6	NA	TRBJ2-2	CASSPPGHNTGELFF	TGTGCCAGCAGTCCCCCGGGACATAACACCGGGGAGCTGTTTTTT
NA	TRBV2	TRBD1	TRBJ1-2	CASSARQGTGSYTF	TGTGCCAGCAGTGCCAGACAGGGGACGGGGAGCTACACCTTC
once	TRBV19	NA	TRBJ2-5	CASSPGLLQETQYF	TGTGCCAGTAGTCCGGGACTCCTCCAAGAGACCCAGTACTTC
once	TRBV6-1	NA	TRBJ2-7	CASSVFGYEQYF	TGTGCCAGCAGTGTATTCGGCTACGAGCAGTACTTC
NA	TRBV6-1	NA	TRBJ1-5	CASRGTASEMSQHF	TGTGCCAGCAGAGGGACCGCCAGTGAGATGTCCCAGCATTTT
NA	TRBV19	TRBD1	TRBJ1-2	CASSMLNPGQGQGGYTF	TGTGCCAGTAGTATGCTAAACCCAGGACAGGGGCAGGGTGGCTACACCTTC
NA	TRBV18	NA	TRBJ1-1	CASSPLRGAGDTEAFF	TGTGCCAGCTCACCTCTCAGGGGCGCAGGGGACACTGAAGCTTTCTTT
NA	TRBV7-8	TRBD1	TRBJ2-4	CASSRTGGSKNIQYF	TGTGCCAGCAGCCGGACAGGGGGAAGCAAAAACATTCAGTACTTC
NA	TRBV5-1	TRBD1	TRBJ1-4	CASRQGADEKLFF	TGCGCCAGCAGACAGGGGGCGGATGAAAAACTGTTTTTT
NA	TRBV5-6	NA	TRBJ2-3	CASSWGLGAQYF	TGTGCCAGCAGCTGGGGGTTGGGGGCGCAGTATTTT